The 19 T cell receptor beta chains presented below share a single source sample, sequenced in a study of CD8+CD57+ T cells in acquired aplastic anemia. Patients selected for sequencing had displayed CD8+CD57+ cell expansion by flow cytometry. TCR beta VDJ and CDR3 profiling used genomic DNA as template. TCRdb passed the reads through MiXCR, listing each CDR3 protein once. Here the sample spans 200,000 to 250,000 distinct CDR3 sequences, 50% to 70% being singletons. The sequencing sample was made of sorted CD4+, CD8+, or CD8+CD57+ T cells (not recorded which) from PBMCs. Every receptor here comes from a human donor with aplastic anemia.

The chain carries TRBV7-9 and TRBJ2-1; D might be TRBD2 (5 bases). This CDR3 comprises 12 residues. V lost 2 bases to trimming and J lost 16 bases, with 15 bases between them. Per the germline V gene, CDR1 is SEHNR and CDR2 is FQNEAQ (reference sequence). Here the CDR3 DNA reads TGTGCCAGCAGCTTACACAAACCGGGGTCATTCTTC. Translating it yields CASSLHKPGSFF.

This chain links TRBV27 with TRBJ2-7; the D gene is possibly TRBD1 (6 bases). The CDR3 is 15 amino acids. Trimming took off 3 bases at V and 5 bases at J, with 17 bases between the two ends. CDR1 and CDR2 from the germline V gene are MNHEY and SMNVEV (reference sequence). DNA for the CDR3: TGTGCCAGCAGTTTTCTTTCGAACAGGGTACACGAGCAGTACTTC. This codes for CASSFLSNRVHEQYF.

The chain couples TRBV5-1 to TRBJ2-1, with 7 bases that match TRBD1. The CDR3 contains 15 residues. The J segment lost 2 bases and the V segment lost 1 base, leaving 3 bases of the junction unmatched. Per the germline V gene, CDR1 is SGHRS and CDR2 is YFSETQ. This CDR3 reads CASSLYRGPYNEQFF. The CDR3 DNA is TGCGCCAGCAGCTTGTACAGGGGCCCCTACAATGAGCAGTTCTTC.

Many counts were recorded for this clonotype. The chain carries TRBV20-1 and TRBJ2-3; D gene unclear. V was pared by 3 bases and J by 5 bases, with 9 bases between. There are 12 residues in the CDR3. Germline lookup yields CDR1 DFQATT and CDR2 SNEGSKA (reference sequence). The CDR3 spells CSARGRIDTQYF. CDR3 sequence (DNA): TGCAGTGCTAGGGGCCGGATAGATACGCAGTATTTT.

The table lists this clonotype with a count of one. V and J are TRBV7-9 and TRBJ2-3; 12 positions agree with TRBD2. V gave up 5 bases and J gave up 1 base; unmatched junction bases: 10. Germline CDR1 and CDR2: SEHNR and FQNEAQ (reference sequence). The length of the CDR3 is 18 residues. CDR3 coding DNA: TGTGCCAGCAGCCTACTAGCGGGAGGCCTCTGGGGCACAGATACGCAGTATTTT. Amino acids: CASSLLAGGLWGTDTQYF.

The chain employs TRBV29-1 and TRBJ2-2; D not resolved. Trimming shortened V by 6 bases and J by 9 bases, and 11 bases separated the two germline ends. Germline CDR1 SQVTM, CDR2 ANQGSEA. This CDR3 has 11 residues. The CDR3 bases are TGCAGCGTCCCAATCGACAGGGAGCTGTTTTTT. Translating it yields CSVPIDRELFF.

The chain is built from TRBV24-1 and TRBJ2-1, with a tentative D call TRBD2 (5 bases). The CDR3 runs to 13 residues. Germline assignment: CDR1 KGHDR and CDR2 SFDVKD. With 5 bases removed from V and 8 bases from J, the gap between germline ends came to 12 bases. CDR3 sequence reads: CATSGGARDEQFF. The CDR3 bases are TGTGCCACCAGTGGGGGAGCCCGCGATGAGCAGTTCTTC.

This clonotype was picked up one time. The rearrangement uses TRBV5-1 and TRBJ2-3, with unresolved D. CDR1 and CDR2 from the germline V gene are SGHRS and YFSETQ. The CDR3 length is 16 residues. V lost 0 bases and J 0 bases, leaving 11 bases between the germline ends. CDR3 in DNA: TGCGCCAGCAGCTTGGTTATGAGCAGGAGCACAGATACGCAGTATTTT. This encodes CASSLVMSRSTDTQYF.

About this clonotype: Relative to the germline gene, one junction end is altered; a read error may explain this. This chain joins TRBV11-2 and TRBJ2-1, with 16 bases aligning to TRBD2. CDR1 SGHAT and CDR2 FQNNGV come from the germline V gene. The CDR3 loop spans 16 amino acids. For the CDR3, the DNA is TGTGCCAGCAGCCGGGGACTAGCGGGGGGGGCCAGGTTGCCGGGCTTC. Translating it yields CASSRGLAGGARLPGF.

As to this clonotype: A single base separates this from a much larger clone, so it may be a read error. The chain uses TRBV4-1 and TRBJ2-2, with a possible D match to TRBD2 (5 bases). This CDR3 contains 13 residues. Germline V CDR1 and CDR2: MGHRA, YSYEKL. Trimming removed 8 bases at V and 7 bases at J, with 14 bases between. DNA of the CDR3: TGCGCCAGCGGCCTGGCCGGACTCGGGGAGCTGTTTTTT. The encoded protein is CASGLAGLGELFF.

V gene TRBV10-3 combines with J gene TRBJ2-3; D remains ambiguous. The CDR3 length is 11 residues. The V end lost 10 bases, the J end lost 5 bases, and 10 bases lay between the germline ends. The germline V gene encodes CDR1 ENHRY and CDR2 SYGVKD. CDR3 nucleotide sequence: TGTGCCACGGGTGGGGAAGATACGCAGTATTTT. Translating gives CATGGEDTQYF.

This clonotype was counted between two and nine times. The chain joins TRBV20-1 to TRBJ2-7, with D tentatively TRBD1 (6 bases). Germline CDR1 DFQATT, CDR2 SNEGSKA (reference sequence). The V and J ends lost 6 bases and 6 bases respectively, with 9 bases between them. This CDR3 spans 10 amino acids. CDR3 sequence (DNA): TGCAGTGCGACAGGTACCGAGCAGTACTTC. This gives the protein CSATGTEQYF.

Ten or more counts support this clonotype. The rearrangement joins TRBV7-8 to TRBJ2-3; D gene uncertain. Between the trimmed V and J ends, which lost 5 bases and 7 bases, there was a span of 10 bases. Germline V CDR1 and CDR2: SGHVS, FQNEAQ. This CDR3 is 12 amino acids long. The chain's CDR3 is CASSQSGYTQYF. The CDR3 DNA reads TGTGCCAGCAGCCAGAGTGGATATACGCAGTATTTT.

The J gene is TRBJ2-7, the V gene TRBV20-1, with TRBD2 identical over 10 bases. The CDR3 is 14 residues long. V lost 3 bases to trimming and J lost 6 bases; unmatched junction nucleotides: 8. Germline-derived CDR1 and CDR2 are DFQATT and SNEGSKA (reference sequence). The CDR3 nucleotides are TGCAGTGCTAGGCGCGCTAGCGGGAGTTCCGAGCAGTACTTC. It yields the protein CSARRASGSSEQYF.

This clonotype was counted a few times. The chain couples TRBV12-3 or TRBV12-4 to TRBJ2-1; 9 bases are a match to TRBD2. CDR3 size: 16 residues. Trimming at V came to 5 bases and at J to 6 bases, leaving 11 bases not matched to a gene. The CDR3 loop reads CASSPSHGTSLNEQFF. CDR3 nucleotides: TGTGCCAGCAGTCCAAGCCACGGGACTAGCCTCAATGAGCAGTTCTTC.

This clonotype was found a few times. This chain uses TRBV6-4 with TRBJ1-2, with TRBD1 identical over 7 bases. The CDR3 has 13 residues. With 7 bases clipped from V and 4 bases from J, the junction kept 6 bases outside the gene matches. CDR1 and CDR2 (germline): MRHNA, SNTAGT. The CDR3, as DNA: TGTGCCAGCACTCAGGGGGTAGGCTATGGCTACACCTTC. This translates into CASTQGVGYGYTF.

V gene TRBV20-1 combines with J gene TRBJ2-3, with D possibly matching TRBD2 (6 bases). Germline-derived CDR1 and CDR2 are DFQATT and SNEGSKA (reference sequence). V gave up 6 bases and J gave up 4 bases, with 17 bases separating them. CDR3 length: 14 amino acids. The CDR3 coding sequence is TGCAGTGCCACGCTCGGCGGGACTGCAGATACGCAGTATTTT. Protein: CSATLGGTADTQYF.

This clonotype was observed once. The chain has TRBV19 and TRBJ1-1; a weak D match, TRBD1 (5 bases). CDR1 LNHDA and CDR2 SQIVND come from the germline V gene (reference sequence). V gave up 1 base and J gave up 6 bases, with 15 bases separating them. The length of the CDR3 is 15 residues. This CDR3 is CASSIVGGVGPEAFF. CDR3 DNA sequence: TGTGCCAGTAGTATAGTTGGGGGGGTTGGACCTGAAGCTTTCTTT.

In this sample, this clonotype turned up once. The rearrangement joins TRBV7-9 to TRBJ2-7, with D possibly matching TRBD2 (7 bases). The closer fit of TRBJ2-4 to the DNA end suggests the J call may be wrong. Germline V CDR1 and CDR2: SEHNR, FQNEAQ (reference sequence). CDR3 length: 16 residues. The chain's CDR3 is CASSSRTGGGENIQYF. The CDR3 nucleotides read TGTGCCAGCAGCTCCCGAACGGGGGGCGGGGAAAACATTCAGTACTTC.